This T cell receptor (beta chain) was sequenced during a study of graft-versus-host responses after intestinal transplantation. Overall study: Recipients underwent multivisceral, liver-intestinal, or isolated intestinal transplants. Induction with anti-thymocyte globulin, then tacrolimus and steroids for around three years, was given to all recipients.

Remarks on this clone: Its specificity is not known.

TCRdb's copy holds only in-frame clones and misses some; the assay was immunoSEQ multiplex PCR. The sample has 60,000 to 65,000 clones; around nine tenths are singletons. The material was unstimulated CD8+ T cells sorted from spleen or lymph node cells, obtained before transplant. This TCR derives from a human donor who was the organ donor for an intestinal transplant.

CDR3: CAWSRPRVPSGNTIYF. The CDR3 bases are TGTGCCTGGAGTAGGCCCAGGGTCCCCTCTGGAAACACCATATATTTT. The rearrangement joins TRBV30 to TRBJ1-3, with D maybe TRBD1 (5 bases). V was pared by 2 bases and J by 0 bases, with 14 bases between. CDR3 length equals 16 residues. From germline, CDR1 is GTSNPN and CDR2 SVGIG (reference sequence).